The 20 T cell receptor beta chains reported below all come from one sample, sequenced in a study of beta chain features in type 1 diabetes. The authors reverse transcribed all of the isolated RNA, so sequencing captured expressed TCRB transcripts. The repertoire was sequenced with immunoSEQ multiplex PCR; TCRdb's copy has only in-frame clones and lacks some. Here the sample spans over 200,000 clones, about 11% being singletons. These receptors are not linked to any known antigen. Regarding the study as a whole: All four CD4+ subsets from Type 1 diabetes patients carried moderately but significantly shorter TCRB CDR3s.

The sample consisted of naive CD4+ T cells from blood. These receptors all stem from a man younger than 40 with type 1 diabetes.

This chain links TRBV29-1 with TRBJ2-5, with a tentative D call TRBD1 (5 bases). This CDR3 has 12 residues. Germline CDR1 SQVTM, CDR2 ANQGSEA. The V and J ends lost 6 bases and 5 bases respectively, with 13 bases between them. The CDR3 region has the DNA TGCAGCGTCAGTACGACAGAGGAGACCCAGTACTTC. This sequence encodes CSVSTTEETQYF.

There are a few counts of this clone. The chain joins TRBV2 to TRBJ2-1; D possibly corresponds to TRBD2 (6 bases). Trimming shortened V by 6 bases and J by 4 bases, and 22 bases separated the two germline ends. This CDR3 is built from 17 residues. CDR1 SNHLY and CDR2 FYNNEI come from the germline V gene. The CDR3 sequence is CASSPPRWGVRYNEQFF. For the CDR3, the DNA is TGTGCCAGCAGCCCACCGAGGTGGGGGGTTCGGTACAATGAGCAGTTCTTC.

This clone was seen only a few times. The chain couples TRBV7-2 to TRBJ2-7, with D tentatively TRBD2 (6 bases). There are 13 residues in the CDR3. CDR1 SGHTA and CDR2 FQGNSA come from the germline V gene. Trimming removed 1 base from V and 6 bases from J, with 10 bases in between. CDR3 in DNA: TGTGCCAGCAGCTTAGGGGTCGGGGGCGAGCAGTACTTC. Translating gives CASSLGVGGEQYF.

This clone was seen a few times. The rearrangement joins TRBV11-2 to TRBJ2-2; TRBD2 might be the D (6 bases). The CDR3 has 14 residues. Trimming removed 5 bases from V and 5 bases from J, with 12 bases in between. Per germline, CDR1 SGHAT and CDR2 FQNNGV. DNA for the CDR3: TGTGCCAGCAGCGTAGGGACTGGGACCGGGGAGCTGTTTTTT. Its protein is CASSVGTGTGELFF.

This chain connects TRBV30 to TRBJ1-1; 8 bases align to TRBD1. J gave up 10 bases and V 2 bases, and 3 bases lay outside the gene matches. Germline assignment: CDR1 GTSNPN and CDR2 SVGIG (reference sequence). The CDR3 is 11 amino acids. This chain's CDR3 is CAWSPQGAAFF. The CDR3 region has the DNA TGTGCCTGGAGTCCCCAGGGGGCAGCTTTCTTT.

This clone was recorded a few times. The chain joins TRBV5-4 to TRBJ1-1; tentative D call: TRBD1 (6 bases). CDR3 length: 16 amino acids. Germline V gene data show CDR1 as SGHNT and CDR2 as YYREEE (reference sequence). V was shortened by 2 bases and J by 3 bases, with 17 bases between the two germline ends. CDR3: CASSLTGRGGDTEAFF. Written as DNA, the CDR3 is TGTGCCAGCAGCTTAACAGGGCGAGGTGGGGACACTGAAGCTTTCTTT.

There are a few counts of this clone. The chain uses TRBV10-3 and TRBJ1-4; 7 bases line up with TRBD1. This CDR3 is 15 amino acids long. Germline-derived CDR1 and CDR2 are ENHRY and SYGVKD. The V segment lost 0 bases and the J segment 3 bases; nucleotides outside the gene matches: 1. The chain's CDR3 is CAISESTGANEKLFF. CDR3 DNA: TGTGCCATCAGTGAGTCCACAGGGGCTAATGAAAAACTGTTTTTT.

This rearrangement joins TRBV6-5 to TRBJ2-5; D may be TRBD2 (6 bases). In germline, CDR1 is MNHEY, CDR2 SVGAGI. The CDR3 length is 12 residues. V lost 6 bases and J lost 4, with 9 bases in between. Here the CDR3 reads CASRSAGETQYF. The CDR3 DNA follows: TGTGCCAGCAGGTCAGCGGGAGAGACCCAGTACTTC.

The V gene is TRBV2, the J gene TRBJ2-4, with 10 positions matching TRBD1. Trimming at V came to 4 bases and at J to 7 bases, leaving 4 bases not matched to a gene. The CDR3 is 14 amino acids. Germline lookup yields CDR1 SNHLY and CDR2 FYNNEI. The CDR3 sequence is CASSAGQGGNIQYF. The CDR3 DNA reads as TGTGCCAGCAGTGCAGGACAGGGGGGGAACATTCAGTACTTC.

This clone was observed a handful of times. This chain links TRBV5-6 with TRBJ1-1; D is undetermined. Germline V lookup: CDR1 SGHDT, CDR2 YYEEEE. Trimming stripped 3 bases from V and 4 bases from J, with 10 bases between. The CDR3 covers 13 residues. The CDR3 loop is CASSSKAGTEAFF. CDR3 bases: TGTGCCAGCAGCTCCAAGGCGGGCACTGAAGCTTTCTTT.

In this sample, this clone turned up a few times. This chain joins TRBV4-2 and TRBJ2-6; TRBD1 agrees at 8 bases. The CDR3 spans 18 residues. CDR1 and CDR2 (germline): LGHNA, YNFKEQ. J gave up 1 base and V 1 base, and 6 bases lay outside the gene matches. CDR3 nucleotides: TGTGCCAGCAGCCAAGTAGAGACAGGGGCTTCTGGGGCCAACGTCCTGACTTTC. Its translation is CASSQVETGASGANVLTF.

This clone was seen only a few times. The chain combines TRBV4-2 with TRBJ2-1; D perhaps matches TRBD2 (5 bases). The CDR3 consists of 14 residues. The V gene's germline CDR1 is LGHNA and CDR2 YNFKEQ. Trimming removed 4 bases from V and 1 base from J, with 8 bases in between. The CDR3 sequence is CASSRSGSYNEQFF. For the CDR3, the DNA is TGTGCCAGCAGCCGGTCGGGGTCCTACAATGAGCAGTTCTTC.

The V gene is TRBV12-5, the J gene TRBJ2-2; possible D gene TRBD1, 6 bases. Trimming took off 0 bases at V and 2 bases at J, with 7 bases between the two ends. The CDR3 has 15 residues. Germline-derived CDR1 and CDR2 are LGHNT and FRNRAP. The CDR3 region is CASGLVGGNTGELFF. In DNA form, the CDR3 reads TGTGCTAGTGGTTTGGTAGGGGGTAACACCGGGGAGCTGTTTTTT.

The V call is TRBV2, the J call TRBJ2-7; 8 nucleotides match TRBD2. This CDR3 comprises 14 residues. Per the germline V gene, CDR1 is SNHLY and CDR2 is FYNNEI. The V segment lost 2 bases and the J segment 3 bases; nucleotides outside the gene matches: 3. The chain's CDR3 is CASSESAGGYEQYF. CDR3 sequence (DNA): TGTGCCAGCAGTGAATCCGCGGGGGGCTACGAGCAGTACTTC. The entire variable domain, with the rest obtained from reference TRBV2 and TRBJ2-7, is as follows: EPEVTQTPSHQVTQMGQEVILRCVPISNHLYFYWYRQILGQKVEFLVSFYNNEISEKSEIFDDQFSVERPDGSNFTLKIRSTKLEDSAMYFCASSESAGGYEQYFGPGTRLTVT.

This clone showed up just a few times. CDR3 DNA: TGTGCCAGCAGCTTCTTCAATCAGCCCCAGCATTTT. Translating gives CASSFFNQPQHF. The chain joins TRBV7-2 to TRBJ1-5; no reliable D call. Germline V CDR1 and CDR2: SGHTA, FQGNSA. Trimming took off 3 bases at V and 3 bases at J, with 3 bases between the two ends. The CDR3 is made up of 12 amino acids.

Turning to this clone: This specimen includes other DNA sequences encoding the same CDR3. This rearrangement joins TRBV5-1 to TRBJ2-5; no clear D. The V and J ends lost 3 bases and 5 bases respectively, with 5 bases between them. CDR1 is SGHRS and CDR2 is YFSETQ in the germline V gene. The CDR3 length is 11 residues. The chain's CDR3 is CASSSQETQYF. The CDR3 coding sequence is TGCGCCAGCAGCTCCCAGGAGACCCAGTACTTC.

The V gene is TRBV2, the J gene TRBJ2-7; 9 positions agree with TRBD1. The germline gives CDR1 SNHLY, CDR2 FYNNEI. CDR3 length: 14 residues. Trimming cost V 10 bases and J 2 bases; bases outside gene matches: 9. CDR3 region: CATGDRDLTYEQYF. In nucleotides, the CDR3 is TGTGCCACCGGGGACAGGGATCTTACCTACGAGCAGTACTTC.

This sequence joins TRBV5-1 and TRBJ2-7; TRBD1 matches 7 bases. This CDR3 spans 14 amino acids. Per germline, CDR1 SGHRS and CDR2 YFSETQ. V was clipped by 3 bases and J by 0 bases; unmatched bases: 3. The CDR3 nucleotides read TGCGCCAGCAGCTCGACAGGGAACTCCTACGAGCAGTACTTC. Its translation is CASSSTGNSYEQYF.

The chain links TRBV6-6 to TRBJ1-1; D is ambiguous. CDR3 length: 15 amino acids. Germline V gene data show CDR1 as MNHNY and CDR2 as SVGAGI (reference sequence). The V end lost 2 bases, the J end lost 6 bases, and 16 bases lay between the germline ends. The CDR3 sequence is CASSYDGRVGAEAFF. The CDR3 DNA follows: TGTGCCAGCAGTTACGACGGACGGGTCGGGGCTGAAGCTTTCTTT.

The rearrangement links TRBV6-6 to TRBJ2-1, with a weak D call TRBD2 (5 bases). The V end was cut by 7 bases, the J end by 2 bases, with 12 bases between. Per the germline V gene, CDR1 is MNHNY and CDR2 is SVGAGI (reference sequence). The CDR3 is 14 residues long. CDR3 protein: CASTERIPYNEQFF. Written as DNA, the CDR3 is TGTGCCAGCACAGAGCGGATTCCCTACAATGAGCAGTTCTTC.